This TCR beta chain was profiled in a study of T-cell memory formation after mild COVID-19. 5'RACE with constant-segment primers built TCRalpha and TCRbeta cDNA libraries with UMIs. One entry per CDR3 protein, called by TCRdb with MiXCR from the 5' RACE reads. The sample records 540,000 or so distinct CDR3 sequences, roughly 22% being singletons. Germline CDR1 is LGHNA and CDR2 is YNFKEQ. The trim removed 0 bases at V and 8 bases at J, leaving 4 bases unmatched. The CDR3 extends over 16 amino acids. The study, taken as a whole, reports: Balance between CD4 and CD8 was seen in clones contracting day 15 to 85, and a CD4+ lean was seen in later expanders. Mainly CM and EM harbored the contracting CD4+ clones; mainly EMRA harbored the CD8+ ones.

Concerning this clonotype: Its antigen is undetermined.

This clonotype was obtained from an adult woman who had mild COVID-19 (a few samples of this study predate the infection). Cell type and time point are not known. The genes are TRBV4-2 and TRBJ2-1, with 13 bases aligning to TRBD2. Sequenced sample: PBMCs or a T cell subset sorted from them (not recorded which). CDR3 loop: CASSQETSGGAYEQFF. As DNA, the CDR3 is TGTGCCAGCAGCCAAGAAACTAGCGGGGGGGCCTATGAGCAGTTCTTC.